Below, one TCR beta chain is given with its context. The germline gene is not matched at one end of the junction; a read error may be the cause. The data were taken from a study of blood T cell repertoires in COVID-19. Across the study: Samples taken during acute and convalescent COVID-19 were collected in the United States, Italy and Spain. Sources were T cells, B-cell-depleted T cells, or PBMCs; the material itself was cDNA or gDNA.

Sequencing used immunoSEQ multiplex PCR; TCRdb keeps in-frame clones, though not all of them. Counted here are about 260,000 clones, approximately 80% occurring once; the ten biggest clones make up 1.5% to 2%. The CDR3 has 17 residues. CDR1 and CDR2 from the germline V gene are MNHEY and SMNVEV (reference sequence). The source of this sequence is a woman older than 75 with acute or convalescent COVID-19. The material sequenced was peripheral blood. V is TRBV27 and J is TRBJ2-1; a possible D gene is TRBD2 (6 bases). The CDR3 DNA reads TGTGCCAGCAGCTTATTCGTTTCCGGGATAGCGGCCAATGAGCAGTTCTTC. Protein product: CASSLFVSGIAANEQFF.